This passage covers 21 T cell receptor beta chains from one sample sequenced in a study of OX40 agonist ivuxolimab in advanced cancers. Produced via immunoSEQ multiplex PCR; TCRdb's table is partial and in-frame only. The sample lists roughly 25,000 clones; 78% were seen once. The sample here was CD4+ or CD8+ T cells sorted from blood, taken in a trial of the OX40 agonist ivuxolimab. These receptor sequences come from an adult with an advanced solid tumor such as melanoma, head and neck, liver or kidney cancer.

This clone was detected only a few times. At the DNA level, this CDR3 is encoded by other sequences in the same sample as well. This chain uses TRBV6-6 with TRBJ2-7; 10 nucleotides match TRBD1. The CDR3 spans 16 residues. The trim removed 0 bases at V and 0 bases at J, leaving 2 bases unmatched. CDR1 is MNHNY and CDR2 is SVGAGI in the germline V gene (reference sequence). CDR3 amino acids: CASSYSGTGDSYEQYF. CDR3 nucleotide sequence: TGTGCCAGCAGTTACTCCGGGACAGGGGACTCCTACGAGCAGTACTTC.

V usage is TRBV5-6 and J usage is TRBJ1-4, with D unclear. V was clipped by 1 base and J by 5 bases, with 9 bases between them. The CDR3 length is 14 residues. Germline-derived CDR1 and CDR2 are SGHDT and YYEEEE. For the CDR3, the DNA is TGTGCCAGCAGCTTGCTCCGGGAAAATGAAAAACTGTTTTTT. Protein sequence: CASSLLRENEKLFF.

This sequence joins TRBV5-1 and TRBJ1-2, with a possible D match to TRBD1 (6 bases). This CDR3 comprises 14 residues. The germline gives CDR1 SGHRS, CDR2 YFSETQ. The ends were cut back, 4 bases at V and 8 bases at J, with 18 bases in the middle. In DNA form, the CDR3 reads TGCGCCAGCAGCCCCTCAGACAGGAGATACGGCTACACCTTC. Its translation is CASSPSDRRYGYTF.

The chain is built from TRBV28 and TRBJ1-1; D perhaps matches TRBD1 (6 bases). This CDR3 comprises 12 residues. Germline lookup yields CDR1 MDHEN and CDR2 SYDVKM. Trimming took off 7 bases at V and 10 bases at J, with 16 bases between the two ends. CDR3: CASTLTGRLAFF. The DNA of the CDR3 is TGTGCCAGCACGTTAACAGGGAGGTTAGCTTTCTTT.

This clone was seen only a few times. The rearrangement joins TRBV30 to TRBJ1-3; D is possibly TRBD1 (6 bases). Germline CDR1 and CDR2: GTSNPN and SVGIG (reference sequence). V was clipped by 4 bases and J by 3 bases, with 19 bases between them. The CDR3 is 16 residues long. The CDR3 spells CAWTHKGEGSGNTIYF. The CDR3 nucleotides are TGTGCCTGGACCCACAAGGGGGAAGGTAGTGGAAACACCATATATTTT. Full variable domain (missing parts from reference TRBV30 and TRBJ1-3): SQTIHQWPATLVQPVGSPLSLECTVEGTSNPNLYWYRQAAGRGLQLLFYSVGIGQISSEVPQNLSASRPQDRQFILSSKKLLLSDSGFYLCAWTHKGEGSGNTIYFGEGSWLTVV.

The sample holds one count of this clone. In DNA, the CDR3 is TGTGCCAGCAGCGTGGGGACGCCGGGAACGAACACCATATATTTT. Protein product: CASSVGTPGTNTIYF. V is TRBV9 and J is TRBJ1-3, with D possibly being TRBD1 (5 bases). CDR3 length: 15 residues. CDR1 is SGDLS, CDR2 YYNGEE, per germline. Between the trimmed V and J ends, which lost 2 bases and 7 bases, there was a span of 16 bases.

This chain joins TRBV19 and TRBJ2-7; D gene unclear. There are 12 residues in the CDR3. Germline CDR1 LNHDA, CDR2 SQIVND (reference sequence). V lost 0 bases and J lost 4, with 4 bases in between. As DNA, the CDR3 is TGTGCCAGTAGTATAGAGGGGTACGAGCAGTACTTC. It translates to CASSIEGYEQYF. Together with reference TRBV19 and TRBJ2-7, the CDR3 gives the full variable domain: DGGITQSPKYLFRKEGQNVTLSCEQNLNHDAMYWYRQDPGQGLRLIYYSQIVNDFQKGDIAEGYSVSREKKESFPLTVTSAQKNPTAFYLCASSIEGYEQYFGPGTRLTVT.

The CDR3 reads CASSQEVWMADTGELFF. CDR3 nucleotide sequence: TGCGCCAGCAGCCAAGAAGTGTGGATGGCGGACACCGGGGAGCTGTTTTTT. The chain recombines TRBV4-3 with TRBJ2-2, with unresolved D. This CDR3 contains 17 residues. Per the germline V gene, CDR1 is LGHNA and CDR2 is YSLEER. Between the trimmed V and J ends, which lost 0 bases and 3 bases, there was a span of 14 bases.

This clone was seen a few times. The chain carries TRBV4-2 and TRBJ2-5, with D tentatively TRBD2 (5 bases). Trimming pared 1 base from V and 7 bases from J, leaving 16 bases between. Germline V gene data show CDR1 as LGHNA and CDR2 as YNFKEQ. This CDR3 comprises 15 residues. The CDR3 loop reads CASSQATLEVATQYF. CDR3 DNA: TGTGCCAGCAGCCAAGCCACACTAGAAGTAGCGACCCAGTACTTC.

The chain has TRBV10-3 and TRBJ2-3; no clear D. The ends were cut back, 2 bases at V and 8 bases at J, with 5 bases in the middle. This CDR3 has 11 amino acids. Germline V gene data show CDR1 as ENHRY and CDR2 as SYGVKD. CDR3 DNA sequence: TGTGCCATCAGTGAGGCTGGTACGCAGTATTTT. Translated, it gives CAISEAGTQYF.

The gene calls are TRBV7-9 and TRBJ2-5, with TRBD2 matching 11 bases. This CDR3 region has 16 residues. V dropped 7 bases and J dropped 6; count of bases not matched to a gene: 13. The germline CDR1 and CDR2 sequences are SEHNR and FQNEAQ (reference sequence). Written as DNA, the CDR3 is TGTGCCAGCACCCCGACTAGCGGGAAGCCGGGGCAGACCCAGTACTTC. The encoded protein is CASTPTSGKPGQTQYF.

The chain links TRBV28 to TRBJ2-5; TRBD2 aligns across 8 bases. After removal of 7 bases from V and 5 bases from J, the junction contained 6 bases not matched to a gene. The CDR3 loop spans 13 amino acids. In germline, CDR1 is MDHEN, CDR2 SYDVKM. The CDR3 region is CASTIAGSETQYF. The CDR3 region has the DNA TGTGCCAGCACGATAGCGGGAAGTGAGACCCAGTACTTC.

On this clone: The same CDR3 can be traced to other DNA sequences in this sample. The rearrangement uses TRBV18 and TRBJ1-1; D unclear. CDR1 and CDR2 from the germline V gene are KGHSH and LQKENI. Trimming shortened V by 2 bases and J by 1 base, and 8 bases separated the two germline ends. The CDR3 is 14 amino acids. The CDR3 nucleotides are TGTGCCAGCTCACCAGGAACCGGGAACACTGAAGCTTTCTTT. This translates into CASSPGTGNTEAFF.

The chain employs TRBV6-6 and TRBJ2-3; D gene ambiguous. This CDR3 contains 16 residues. Germline CDR1 reads MNHNY; CDR2 reads SVGAGI (reference sequence). Trimming stripped 0 bases from V and 2 bases from J, with 12 bases between. CDR3 residues: CASSYSTGRHTDTQYF. Here the CDR3 DNA reads TGTGCCAGCAGTTACTCGACTGGCAGACACACAGATACGCAGTATTTT.

The rearrangement links TRBV7-3 to TRBJ2-3; no firm D call. Trimming removed 5 bases at V and 6 bases at J, with 9 bases between. Germline V lookup: CDR1 SGHTA, CDR2 FQGTGA. The length of the CDR3 is 12 residues. The CDR3 coding sequence is TGTGCCAGCAGCCCAGGTTCGGATACGCAGTATTTT. This codes for CASSPGSDTQYF.

The chain carries TRBV28 and TRBJ2-1; TRBD1 might be the D (6 bases). The germline V gene encodes CDR1 MDHEN and CDR2 SYDVKM. The germline V and J ends were trimmed by 2 bases and 7 bases, with 18 bases remaining between them. The CDR3 has 16 amino acids. CDR3 nucleotides: TGTGCCAGCAGTTTAGCCAGGGGATTCCCTCGAAATGAGCAGTTCTTC. It specifies CASSLARGFPRNEQFF.

The chain uses TRBV5-1 and TRBJ2-7; no reliable D call. Per the germline V gene, CDR1 is SGHRS and CDR2 is YFSETQ. This CDR3 region has 14 residues. Trimming pared 0 bases from V and 2 bases from J, leaving 9 bases between. CDR3 region: CASSLVVQPYEQYF. The CDR3 nucleotides are TGCGCCAGCAGCTTGGTCGTGCAGCCCTACGAGCAGTACTTC.

The CDR3 nucleotides are TGTGCCAGCAGCGCCGTAGCGGGGGCCCTACAATTTGAGCAGTTCTTC. This gives the protein CASSAVAGALQFEQFF. The rearrangement uses TRBV4-2 and TRBJ2-1; the match to TRBD2 covers 9 bases. The J segment lost 9 bases and the V segment lost 5 bases, leaving 14 bases of the junction unmatched. The CDR3 has 16 amino acids. Germline-derived CDR1 and CDR2 are LGHNA and YNFKEQ.

This clone appeared a few times. The J gene is TRBJ2-1, the V gene TRBV25-1; 10 nucleotides match TRBD2. The CDR3 extends over 14 amino acids. Trimming cost V 5 bases and J 5 bases; bases outside gene matches: 3. Germline V CDR1 and CDR2: MGHDK, SYGVNS. CDR3 amino acids: CASSIAGGHNEQFF. The DNA of the CDR3 is TGTGCCAGCAGTATAGCGGGAGGCCACAATGAGCAGTTCTTC.

The rearrangement uses TRBV11-2 and TRBJ2-7; maybe TRBD1 (5 bases). CDR3 size: 13 residues. The V gene's germline CDR1 is SGHAT and CDR2 FQNNGV. Trimming removed 3 bases at V and 4 bases at J, with 10 bases between. The CDR3 here is CASSFRGTYEQYF. DNA for the CDR3: TGTGCCAGCAGCTTTAGGGGAACTTACGAGCAGTACTTC.

Only one count was recorded for this clone. The rearrangement joins TRBV5-6 to TRBJ2-5; D might be TRBD1 (5 bases). This CDR3 has 12 amino acids. Germline V CDR1 and CDR2: SGHDT, YYEEEE. V was shortened by 2 bases and J by 5 bases, with 7 bases between the two germline ends. CDR3 nucleotide sequence: TGTGCCAGCAGCTTTCCAGGGGAGACCCAGTACTTC. It is translated as CASSFPGETQYF.